This entry describes one TCR beta chain. Its antigen remains unknown. The CDR3 consists of 15 residues. Germline CDR1 reads LGHDT; CDR2 reads YNNKEL (reference sequence). Unmatched junction bases numbered 4, after V lost 4 bases and J lost 4 bases. The data derive from a study of Ad26.COV2.S vaccination and SARS-CoV-2 variants. Across the whole study: Intramuscular Ad26.COV2.S doses were given once or twice, 56 days apart. Study-wide points: Once vaccination had occurred, spike-specific CD8+ and CD4+ T cell responses reportedly showed substantial breadth.

Treatment meaning: 19 received Ad26.COV2.S at low or high dose, single or two shots; roughly five received placebo; per-sample allocation not given. Material that was analyzed had been drawn on day 63 after the first vaccine or placebo injection. Wuhan-strain spike was delivered by a replication-incompetent Ad26 vector. The method was immunoSEQ multiplex PCR; TCRdb's version includes in-frame clones alone and lacks a portion of them. The table shows 410,000 or so clones, with more than 80% occurring only once. The source material was peripheral blood, sampled in a trial of Ad26.COV2.S vaccine versus placebo. This chain joins TRBV3-1 (or the pseudogene TRBV3-2) and TRBJ2-7, with TRBD2 identical over 13 bases. This TCR derives from a person between 18 and 65 years old who received the Ad26.COV2.S COVID-19 vaccine or a placebo. CDR3 DNA: TGTGCCAGCAGCCCTTGGACTAGCGGGAGTTACGAGCAGTACTTC. It is translated as CASSPWTSGSYEQYF.